The rows below give T cell receptor beta chains drawn from one sample of a study of control samples from healthy donors and cancer patients. The method was immunoSEQ multiplex PCR; TCRdb's version includes in-frame clones alone and lacks a portion of them. Among around 200,000 clones listed, about 93% were seen once. The specimen sequenced was blood. The receptors come from a man aged 50 or older in good health. Each CDR3 is given with its conserved first and last residue. The order of the fields is CDR3 protein, V gene.

cdr3_aa: CASSQEKLLEQYF
v_call: TRBV4-1

cdr3_aa: CASSLDVNTEAFF
v_call: TRBV5-1

cdr3_aa: CASTALAGEQYF
v_call: TRBV6-5

cdr3_aa: CASSMDGEAFF
v_call: TRBV9

cdr3_aa: CASSRWGLVSYNEQFF
v_call: TRBV27

cdr3_aa: CASSQRGGQPQHF
v_call: TRBV3-1/TRBV3-2

cdr3_aa: CSVGGTYEQYF
v_call: TRBV29-1

cdr3_aa: CASGPGGARDEQYF
v_call: TRBV5-4

cdr3_aa: CAWSPTGDEQFF
v_call: TRBV30

cdr3_aa: CASNPGGGRTDTQYF
v_call: TRBV5-6

cdr3_aa: CASRTSGVRETQYF
v_call: TRBV19

cdr3_aa: CASSLGSQGRQGYTF
v_call: TRBV11-2

cdr3_aa: CASSMARGQTEAFF
v_call: TRBV19

cdr3_aa: CASSLAVGVTEAFF
v_call: TRBV5-1

cdr3_aa: CASSHSPDRTGANVLTF
v_call: TRBV3-1/TRBV3-2

cdr3_aa: CASSVVEAGGGETQYF
v_call: TRBV9

cdr3_aa: CASSGRQGRNTEAFF
v_call: TRBV5-4

cdr3_aa: CAHTAKRNNEQFF
v_call: TRBV28

cdr3_aa: CASSGRESAGNTIYF
v_call: TRBV6-4

cdr3_aa: CASSLRGKGYGYTF
v_call: TRBV5-6

cdr3_aa: CASSEFGTGFTGELFF
v_call: TRBV6-1

cdr3_aa: CASSLRVISGDEQYF
v_call: TRBV5-6

cdr3_aa: CASSEQGAEAFF
v_call: TRBV6-1

cdr3_aa: CASSQEVFGGAPYEQYF
v_call: TRBV4-3

cdr3_aa: CASSVGTPGTEAFF
v_call: TRBV9

cdr3_aa: CASSVGIATNEKLFF
v_call: TRBV2

cdr3_aa: CAILGNYGYTF
v_call: TRBV12-3/TRBV12-4

cdr3_aa: CAISVEGIEQYF
v_call: TRBV10-3

cdr3_aa: CASSYDREVNQPQHF
v_call: TRBV19

cdr3_aa: CASSSHGDSNYGYTF
v_call: TRBV3-1/TRBV3-2

cdr3_aa: CASSIGLAGARVDEQFF
v_call: TRBV11-3

cdr3_aa: CASSPPVGYEQYF
v_call: TRBV18

cdr3_aa: CASNRAVMNTEAFF
v_call: TRBV5-1

cdr3_aa: CASSLGEKLFF
v_call: TRBV5-1

cdr3_aa: CASSLEASNQPQHF
v_call: TRBV5-1

cdr3_aa: CASSQEKRPSSYEQYF
v_call: TRBV4-2

cdr3_aa: CASSPPSQNGELFF
v_call: TRBV18

cdr3_aa: CASSRRTGPSDTQYF
v_call: TRBV5-1

cdr3_aa: CASSQGQVGNSPLHF
v_call: TRBV18

cdr3_aa: CASTKRTSGGPNEQFF
v_call: TRBV11-1

cdr3_aa: CSEGTVETQYF
v_call: TRBV20-1

cdr3_aa: CASSPAGTDPYGYTF
v_call: TRBV18

cdr3_aa: CASNRENTGELFF
v_call: TRBV2

cdr3_aa: CASSNQKIRDYHTEAFF
v_call: TRBV27

cdr3_aa: CASSLSQGRPNYGYTF
v_call: TRBV28

cdr3_aa: CASSSPWRGAEAFF
v_call: TRBV7-2

cdr3_aa: CASSVRTSGFATGELFF
v_call: TRBV9

cdr3_aa: CASSLNIDEKLFF
v_call: TRBV7-2

cdr3_aa: CASSSTRKGSITGELFF
v_call: TRBV7-9

cdr3_aa: CASSFNLLTDTQYF
v_call: TRBV7-2

cdr3_aa: CASRRQGYGYTF
v_call: TRBV2

cdr3_aa: CASSYGWPGEAFF
v_call: TRBV5-4